A single sample is the source of the 10 T cell receptor beta chains below, sequenced in a study of T cell responses to AZD1222 COVID-19 vaccine. TCRdb's copy holds only in-frame clones and misses some; the assay was immunoSEQ multiplex PCR. In the table there are 150,000 to 250,000 clones, roughly 92% of which are singletons. The material was peripheral blood, obtained 28 days after the second AZD1222 dose. These receptors were taken from an adult who received the AZD1222 COVID-19 vaccine.

The chain combines TRBV19 with TRBJ1-1; D uncertain. CDR1 is LNHDA, CDR2 SQIVND, per germline (reference sequence). Between the trimmed V and J ends, which lost 2 bases and 4 bases, there was a span of 23 bases. CDR3 length: 18 residues. The CDR3 here is CASSISSRTTRWTTEAFF. As DNA, the CDR3 is TGTGCCAGTAGTATATCTTCCCGGACTACTCGGTGGACCACTGAAGCTTTCTTT.

The V gene is TRBV15, the J gene TRBJ2-7, with 10 bases that match TRBD1. The CDR3 loop spans 17 amino acids. The germline V gene encodes CDR1 LNHNV and CDR2 YYDKDF (reference sequence). V gave up 5 bases and J gave up 3 bases; unmatched junction bases: 13. CDR3 residues: CATSAPGGTGAFYEQYF. For the CDR3, the DNA is TGTGCCACCAGCGCTCCGGGGGGGACAGGGGCCTTCTACGAGCAGTACTTC.

The rearrangement links TRBV28 to TRBJ1-2; D might be TRBD1 (5 bases). CDR3 length: 15 amino acids. Germline V gene data show CDR1 as MDHEN and CDR2 as SYDVKM. The ends were cut back, 5 bases at V and 0 bases at J, with 13 bases in the middle. Written as DNA, the CDR3 is TGTGCCAGCAGTCTGGGACGGAGAGCTAACTATGGCTACACCTTC. Amino acid sequence: CASSLGRRANYGYTF.

V and J are TRBV9 and TRBJ1-1, with 7 bases lining up with TRBD1. Germline CDR1 is SGDLS and CDR2 is YYNGEE. The CDR3 length is 17 residues. Trimming took 7 bases from V and 0 from J; bases not matched to a gene: 15. Written as DNA, the CDR3 is TGTGCCAGCCGCGCGGCGGACCAGGGGGTAATGAACACTGAAGCTTTCTTT. This sequence encodes CASRAADQGVMNTEAFF.

CDR3 coding DNA: TGTGCCAGCAGCTCCGGAGGGTTTCTCGGAAACACCATATATTTT. Translation gives CASSSGGFLGNTIYF. V gene TRBV6-2 or TRBV6-3 combines with J gene TRBJ1-3, with D unresolved. This CDR3 has 15 amino acids. The germline V and J ends were trimmed by 6 bases and 4 bases, with 16 bases remaining between them. Germline V gene lookup returns CDR1 MNHEY and CDR2 SVGEGT.

The chain couples TRBV30 to TRBJ1-6; D uncertain. Trimming pared 4 bases from V and 1 base from J, leaving 11 bases between. The germline gives CDR1 GTSNPN, CDR2 SVGIG (reference sequence). CDR3 length: 15 amino acids. CDR3 amino acids: CAWNLGNSYNSPLHF. For the CDR3, the DNA is TGTGCCTGGAATTTGGGGAATTCCTATAATTCACCCCTCCACTTT.

V and J are TRBV11-2 and TRBJ1-3; D might be TRBD1 (6 bases). This CDR3 is built from 16 residues. The V gene's germline CDR1 is SGHAT and CDR2 FQNNGV. The V end was cut by 6 bases, the J end by 0 bases, with 15 bases between. The CDR3: CASSSQTGFSGNTIYF. The CDR3 nucleotides read TGTGCCAGCAGTTCCCAGACAGGTTTCTCTGGAAACACCATATATTTT.

The chain uses TRBV5-5 and TRBJ2-7; tentatively, D is TRBD1 or TRBD2 (5 bases each). The length of the CDR3 is 14 residues. Germline CDR1 is SGHKS and CDR2 is YYEKEE (reference sequence). V lost 1 base and J lost 2, with 10 bases in between. The CDR3 reads CASSLPGTTYEQYF. The CDR3 DNA sequence: TGTGCCAGCAGCTTGCCGGGGACCACCTACGAGCAGTACTTC.

The chain combines TRBV6-5 with TRBJ2-2; D remains unclear. Germline loops: CDR1 MNHEY, CDR2 SVGAGI. The CDR3 has 12 amino acids. The V gene lost 1 base and the J gene lost 6 bases, with 3 bases spanning the gap. This CDR3 reads CASSYFSGELFF. The CDR3 DNA reads as TGTGCCAGCAGTTACTTCTCCGGGGAGCTGTTTTTT.

V usage is TRBV7-3 and J usage is TRBJ2-1; D not certain. The CDR3 totals 15 residues. V lost 0 bases and J lost 3, with 9 bases in between. CDR1 and CDR2 (germline): SGHTA, FQGTGA. This chain's CDR3 is CASSLTRSNYNEQFF. CDR3 bases: TGTGCCAGCAGCTTAACCCGGAGTAACTACAATGAGCAGTTCTTC.